This T cell receptor beta chain was profiled in a study of beta chain features in type 1 diabetes. The study, taken as a whole, reports: The study found that naive, central memory and Treg TCRB repertoires appeared more similar in patients than in healthy donors. Type 1 diabetes patients had TCRB CDR3s that were shorter (moderately but significantly so) in all four CD4+ subsets.

By way of CD45RO/CCR7/CD25/CD127/CD95/CD27, the CD4+ regulatory, stem cell-like memory, central memory and naive cells were sorted. Every isolated RNA sample was fully reverse transcribed, so sequencing captured expressed TCRB transcripts. Clones were read by immunoSEQ multiplex PCR, and TCRdb kept only the in-frame ones, dropping some. The sample has under 250,000 clones; about a tenth are singletons. The CDR3 sequence is 15 residues long. The germline CDR1 and CDR2 sequences are ENHRY and SYGVKD. V lost 0 bases, J lost 8 bases, and 14 bases lay in between. To note about this clone: What it binds is not known.

Sample: central memory CD4+ T cells from blood. J is TRBJ2-1 and V is TRBV10-3; D is perhaps TRBD2 (6 bases). The TCR originated in a man in his late teens or twenties in good health. CDR3 nucleotides: TGTGCCATCAGTGAGTCGTGGGGGGAAGGCTATGAGCAGTTCTTC. This translates into CAISESWGEGYEQFF.